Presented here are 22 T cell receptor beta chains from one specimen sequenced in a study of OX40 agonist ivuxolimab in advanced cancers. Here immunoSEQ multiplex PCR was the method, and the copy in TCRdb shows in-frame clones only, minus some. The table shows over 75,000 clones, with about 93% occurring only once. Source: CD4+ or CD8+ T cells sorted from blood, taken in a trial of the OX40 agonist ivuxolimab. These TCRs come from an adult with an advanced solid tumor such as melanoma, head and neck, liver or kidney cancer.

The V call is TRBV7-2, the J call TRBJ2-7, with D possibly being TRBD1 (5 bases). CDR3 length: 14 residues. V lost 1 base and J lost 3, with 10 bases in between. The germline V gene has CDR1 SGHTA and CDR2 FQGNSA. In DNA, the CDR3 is TGTGCCAGCAGCTTAGGTCTGCAGGGCTACGAGCAGTACTTC. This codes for CASSLGLQGYEQYF.

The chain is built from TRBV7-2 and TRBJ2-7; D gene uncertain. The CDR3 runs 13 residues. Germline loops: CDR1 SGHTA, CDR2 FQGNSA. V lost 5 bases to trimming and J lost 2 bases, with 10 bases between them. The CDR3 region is CASSASRTYEQYF. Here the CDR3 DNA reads TGTGCCAGCAGCGCCTCGCGAACCTACGAGCAGTACTTC.

The chain's CDR3 is CASSSQTVYGYTF. The CDR3 DNA is TGTGCCAGCAGTTCCCAGACCGTTTATGGCTACACCTTC. The genes are TRBV28 and TRBJ1-2, with D hard to call. Trimming took 4 bases from V and 5 from J, leaving 11 bases between them. The CDR3 is 13 residues long. Germline V gene data show CDR1 as MDHEN and CDR2 as SYDVKM.

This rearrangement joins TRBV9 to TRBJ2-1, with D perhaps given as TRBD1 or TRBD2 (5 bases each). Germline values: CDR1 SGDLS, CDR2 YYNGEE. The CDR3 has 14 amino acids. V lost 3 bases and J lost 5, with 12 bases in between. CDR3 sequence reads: CASSAGPANNEQFF. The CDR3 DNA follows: TGTGCCAGCAGCGCGGGACCCGCTAACAATGAGCAGTTCTTC.

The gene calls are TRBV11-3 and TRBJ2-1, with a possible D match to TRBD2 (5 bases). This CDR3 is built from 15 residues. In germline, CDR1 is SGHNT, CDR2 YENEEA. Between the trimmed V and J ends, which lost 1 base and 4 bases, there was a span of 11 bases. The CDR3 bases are TGTGCCAGCAGCTTAGGGGAGAAGAAATACAATGAGCAGTTCTTC. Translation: CASSLGEKKYNEQFF. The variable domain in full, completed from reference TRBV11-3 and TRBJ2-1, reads EAGVVQSPRYKIIEKKQPVAFWCNPISGHNTLYWYLQNLGQGPELLIRYENEEAVDDSQLPKDRFSAERLKGVDSTLKIQPAELGDSAVYLCASSLGEKKYNEQFFGPGTRLTVL.

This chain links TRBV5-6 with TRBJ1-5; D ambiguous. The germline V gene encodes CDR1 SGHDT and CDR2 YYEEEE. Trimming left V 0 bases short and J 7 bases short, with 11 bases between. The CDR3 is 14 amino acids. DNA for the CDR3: TGTGCCAGCAGCTTGGCCGGGCCGGGCCAGCCCCAGCATTTT. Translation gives CASSLAGPGQPQHF.

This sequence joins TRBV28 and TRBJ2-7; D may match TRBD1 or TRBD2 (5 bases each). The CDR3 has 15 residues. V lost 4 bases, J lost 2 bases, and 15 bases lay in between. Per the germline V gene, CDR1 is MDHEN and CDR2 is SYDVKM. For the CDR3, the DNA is TGTGCCAGCAGTTCTGTGGGGACCCATACCTACGAGCAGTACTTC. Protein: CASSSVGTHTYEQYF.

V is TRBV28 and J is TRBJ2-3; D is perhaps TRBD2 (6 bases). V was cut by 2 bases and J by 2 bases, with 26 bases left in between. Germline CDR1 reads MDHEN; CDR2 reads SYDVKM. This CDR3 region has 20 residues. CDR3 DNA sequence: TGTGCCAGCAGTTTAGGGTCGGGAGTTTTCCCCGATTCCATCACAGATACGCAGTATTTT. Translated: CASSLGSGVFPDSITDTQYF.

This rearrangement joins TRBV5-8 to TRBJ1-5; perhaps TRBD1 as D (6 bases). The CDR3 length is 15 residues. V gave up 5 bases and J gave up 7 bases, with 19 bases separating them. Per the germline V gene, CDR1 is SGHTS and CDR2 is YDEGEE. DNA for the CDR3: TGTGCCAGCAGACAGGACAGCCCGGGGATACAGCCCCAGCATTTT. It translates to CASRQDSPGIQPQHF.

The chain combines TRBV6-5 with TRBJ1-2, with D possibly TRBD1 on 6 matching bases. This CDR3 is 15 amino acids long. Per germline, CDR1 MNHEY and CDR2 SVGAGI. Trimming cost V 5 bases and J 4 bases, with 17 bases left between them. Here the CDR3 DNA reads TGTGCCAGCAGTCGCGTTGGGGGGGCCCCCTATGGCTACACCTTC. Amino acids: CASSRVGGAPYGYTF.

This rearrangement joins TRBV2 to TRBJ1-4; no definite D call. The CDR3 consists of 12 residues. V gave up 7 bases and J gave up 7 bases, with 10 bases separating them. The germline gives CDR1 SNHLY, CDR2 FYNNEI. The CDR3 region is CASTTDSEKLFF. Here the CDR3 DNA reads TGTGCCAGCACCACAGATAGTGAAAAACTGTTTTTT. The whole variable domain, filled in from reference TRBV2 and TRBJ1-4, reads EPEVTQTPSHQVTQMGQEVILRCVPISNHLYFYWYRQILGQKVEFLVSFYNNEISEKSEIFDDQFSVERPDGSNFTLKIRSTKLEDSAMYFCASTTDSEKLFFGSGTQLSVL.

The CDR3 DNA reads as TGTGCCAGCAGCTTAATGGGACAAGAACTCTCTGGGGCCAACGTCCTGACTTTC. Translated, it gives CASSLMGQELSGANVLTF. V gene TRBV7-2 combines with J gene TRBJ2-6; a weak D match, TRBD1 (6 bases). V lost 2 bases to trimming and J lost 0 bases, with 14 bases between them. From germline, CDR1 is SGHTA and CDR2 FQGNSA. The CDR3 is made up of 18 amino acids.

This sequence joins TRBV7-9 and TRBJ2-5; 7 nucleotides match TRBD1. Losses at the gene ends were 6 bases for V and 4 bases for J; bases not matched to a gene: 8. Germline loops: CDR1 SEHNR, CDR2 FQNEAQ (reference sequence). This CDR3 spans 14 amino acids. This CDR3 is CASSGRGHGETQYF. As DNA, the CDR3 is TGTGCCAGCAGTGGTAGGGGGCATGGAGAGACCCAGTACTTC.

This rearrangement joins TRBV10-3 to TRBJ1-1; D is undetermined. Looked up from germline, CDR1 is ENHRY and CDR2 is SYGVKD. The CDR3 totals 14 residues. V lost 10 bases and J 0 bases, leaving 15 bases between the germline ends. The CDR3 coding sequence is TGTGCCACCCGGGGAGCAGGTATGAACACTGAAGCTTTCTTT. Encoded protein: CATRGAGMNTEAFF.

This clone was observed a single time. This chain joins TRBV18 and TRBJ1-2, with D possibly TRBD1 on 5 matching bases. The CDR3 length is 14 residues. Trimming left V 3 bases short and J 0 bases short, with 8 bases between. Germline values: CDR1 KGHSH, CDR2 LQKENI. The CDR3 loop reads CASSPTAANYGYTF. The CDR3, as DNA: TGTGCCAGCTCACCGACAGCCGCTAACTATGGCTACACCTTC.

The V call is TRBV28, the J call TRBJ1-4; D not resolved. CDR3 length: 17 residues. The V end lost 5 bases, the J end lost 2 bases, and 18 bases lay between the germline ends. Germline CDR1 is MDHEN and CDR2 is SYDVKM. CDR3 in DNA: TGTGCCAGCAGTCAACCTCCCGCCGGAGTGACTAATGAAAAACTGTTTTTT. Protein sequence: CASSQPPAGVTNEKLFF.

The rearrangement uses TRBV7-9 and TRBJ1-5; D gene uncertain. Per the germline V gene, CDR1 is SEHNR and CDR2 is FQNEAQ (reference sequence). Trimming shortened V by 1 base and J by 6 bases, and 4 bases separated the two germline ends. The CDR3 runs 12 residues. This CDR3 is CASSLGSQPQHF. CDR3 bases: TGTGCCAGCAGCTTAGGTTCTCAGCCCCAGCATTTT.

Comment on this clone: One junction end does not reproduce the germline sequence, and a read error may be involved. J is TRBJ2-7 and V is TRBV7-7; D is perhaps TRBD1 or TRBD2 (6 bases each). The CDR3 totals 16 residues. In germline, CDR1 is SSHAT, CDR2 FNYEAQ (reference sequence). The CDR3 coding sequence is TGTGCTAGCAGCCCCGGGGTAGGAGGGGGGACCTACGAGCAGTACTTC. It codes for CASSPGVGGGTYEQYF.

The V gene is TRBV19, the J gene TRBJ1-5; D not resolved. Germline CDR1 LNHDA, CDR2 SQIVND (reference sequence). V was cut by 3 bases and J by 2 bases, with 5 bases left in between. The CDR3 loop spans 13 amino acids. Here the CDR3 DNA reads TGTGCCAGTAGTATCGCTGGCAATCAGCCCCAGCATTTT. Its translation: CASSIAGNQPQHF.

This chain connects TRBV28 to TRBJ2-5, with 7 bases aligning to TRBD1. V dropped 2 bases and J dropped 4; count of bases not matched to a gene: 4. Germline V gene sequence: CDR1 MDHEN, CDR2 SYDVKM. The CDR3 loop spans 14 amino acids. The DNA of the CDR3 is TGTGCCAGCAGTTTACAGGGGGTACGAGAGACCCAGTACTTC. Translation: CASSLQGVRETQYF.

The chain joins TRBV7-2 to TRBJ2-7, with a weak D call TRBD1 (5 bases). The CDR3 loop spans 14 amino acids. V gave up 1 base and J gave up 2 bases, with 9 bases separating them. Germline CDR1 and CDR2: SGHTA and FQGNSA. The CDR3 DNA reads TGTGCCAGCAGCTTAGATGCAGGGCCCTACGAGCAGTACTTC. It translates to CASSLDAGPYEQYF.

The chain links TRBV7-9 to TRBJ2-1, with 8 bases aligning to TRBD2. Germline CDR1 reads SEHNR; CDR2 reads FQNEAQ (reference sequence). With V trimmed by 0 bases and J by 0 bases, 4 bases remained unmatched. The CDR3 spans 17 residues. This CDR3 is CASSLALLADSYNEQFF. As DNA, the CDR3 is TGTGCCAGCAGCTTAGCCCTACTAGCGGACTCCTACAATGAGCAGTTCTTC.